Below are 20 T cell receptor beta chains sequenced from a single sample in a study of CD8+ T cells in alopecia areata. Isolated RNA was reverse transcribed into cDNA used as the sequencing template. Using immunoSEQ multiplex PCR, the repertoire was profiled, and TCRdb retains in-frame clones only, with some absent. This table has hundreds of thousands of clones, about three fifths appearing once. Here the sequenced sample was CD4+ T cells sorted from blood, taken at week 0. The source of these receptors is a human donor with alopecia areata.

The chain couples TRBV4-1 to TRBJ2-7; D possibly corresponds to TRBD2 (6 bases). Germline loops: CDR1 MGHRA, CDR2 YSYEKL. V was clipped by 0 bases and J by 5 bases, with 20 bases between them. This CDR3 spans 17 amino acids. The CDR3 coding sequence is TGCGCCAGCAGCCAAGATTTGAAAGCGTCGGGAGTTGACGAGCAGTACTTC. This codes for CASSQDLKASGVDEQYF.

The genes are TRBV6-1 and TRBJ2-7; D is unresolved. Germline V gene lookup returns CDR1 MNHNS and CDR2 SASEGT. The ends were cut back, 4 bases at V and 6 bases at J, with 13 bases in the middle. This CDR3 is 13 amino acids long. CDR3 amino acids: CASSADLSLEQYF. DNA for the CDR3: TGTGCCAGCAGTGCTGACTTATCTCTCGAGCAGTACTTC.

The chain links TRBV18 to TRBJ2-3, with 13 bases lining up with TRBD2. Germline V gives CDR1 KGHSH, CDR2 LQKENI. CDR3 length: 16 residues. With V trimmed by 4 bases and J by 4 bases, 5 bases remained unmatched. The CDR3 sequence is CASSLRTSGSSDTQYF. The CDR3 nucleotides read TGTGCCAGCTCACTACGGACTAGCGGGAGTTCAGATACGCAGTATTTT.

The rearrangement links TRBV5-1 to TRBJ1-1; D gene unclear. CDR1 and CDR2 from the germline V gene are SGHRS and YFSETQ. The CDR3 is made up of 16 amino acids. The V and J ends lost 0 bases and 0 bases respectively, with 12 bases between them. CDR3 sequence reads: CASSLVASGLNTEAFF. The CDR3 DNA follows: TGCGCCAGCAGCTTGGTTGCTTCGGGTCTGAACACTGAAGCTTTCTTT.

This clone turned up a few times. This chain links TRBV10-3 with TRBJ2-7; 10 bases are a match to TRBD1. Trimming cost V 4 bases and J 4 bases; bases outside gene matches: 10. The CDR3 is 16 residues long. CDR1 is ENHRY, CDR2 SYGVKD, per germline. The DNA of the CDR3 is TGTGCCATCAGTGCTAACCCGACAGGGGGCTATTACGAGCAGTACTTC. Its translation: CAISANPTGGYYEQYF.

The genes are TRBV11-2 and TRBJ2-1; 10 bases line up with TRBD1. CDR3 length: 14 amino acids. Per germline, CDR1 SGHAT and CDR2 FQNNGV. V lost 2 bases, J lost 9 bases, and 4 bases stayed unmatched. CDR3 in DNA: TGTGCCAGCAGCTTACCCCGGACAGGGGGTGAGCAGTTCTTC. Its protein is CASSLPRTGGEQFF.

The chain recombines TRBV9 with TRBJ1-2; D unresolved. Germline V gene data show CDR1 as SGDLS and CDR2 as YYNGEE. Trimming stripped 4 bases from V and 8 bases from J, with 12 bases between. The CDR3 spans 12 residues. The CDR3 spells CASSRRGVGYTF. CDR3 coding DNA: TGTGCCAGCAGCCGCCGAGGCGTCGGCTACACCTTC.

CDR3 amino acids: CASTSGTGPRPGANVLTF. In DNA form, the CDR3 reads TGTGCCAGCACTTCCGGGACAGGGCCAAGACCTGGGGCCAACGTCCTGACTTTC. The rearrangement uses TRBV27 and TRBJ2-6; 9 positions agree with TRBD1. The CDR3 runs 18 residues. CDR1 MNHEY and CDR2 SMNVEV come from the germline V gene (reference sequence). V shed 7 bases, J shed 2 bases, and the junction held 12 bases outside the gene matches.

The chain couples TRBV7-2 to TRBJ1-1; unclear D gene. Germline CDR1 and CDR2: SGHTA and FQGNSA. Between the trimmed V and J ends, which lost 3 bases and 0 bases, there was a span of 5 bases. The CDR3 runs 13 residues. The CDR3 loop reads CASSFIVNTEAFF. CDR3 sequence (DNA): TGTGCCAGCAGCTTTATTGTGAACACTGAAGCTTTCTTT.

The genes are TRBV4-1 and TRBJ2-7; perhaps D is TRBD1 or TRBD2 (5 bases each). Trimming cost V 1 base and J 3 bases, with 13 bases left between them. From germline, CDR1 is MGHRA and CDR2 YSYEKL. The CDR3 has 15 residues. The CDR3 nucleotides read TGCGCCAGCAGCCAAGTCTCCAGGGACCACTACGAGCAGTACTTC. It encodes CASSQVSRDHYEQYF.

The rearrangement joins TRBV30 to TRBJ2-2; the D gene is possibly TRBD1 (6 bases). Trimming left V 3 bases short and J 5 bases short, with 16 bases between. Germline V lookup: CDR1 GTSNPN, CDR2 SVGIG (reference sequence). The CDR3 totals 15 residues. CDR3 sequence (DNA): TGTGCCTGGAGATATCGGGACACCAGGACCGGGGAGCTGTTTTTT. Protein: CAWRYRDTRTGELFF.

J is TRBJ2-7 and V is TRBV10-3; D gene ambiguous. V was shortened by 10 bases and J by 8 bases, with 18 bases between the two germline ends. Germline CDR1 is ENHRY and CDR2 is SYGVKD. The CDR3 length is 12 residues. As DNA, the CDR3 is TGTGCCACTCGCCGCGATTTGGAAAAGCAGTACTTC. This encodes CATRRDLEKQYF.

The chain joins TRBV7-9 to TRBJ2-3; D is tentatively TRBD1 or TRBD2 (6 bases each). The ends were cut back, 7 bases at V and 3 bases at J, with 14 bases in the middle. Germline CDR1 is SEHNR and CDR2 is FQNEAQ (reference sequence). The CDR3 runs to 14 residues. This CDR3 reads CASTLGGTTDTQYF. The CDR3 nucleotides read TGTGCCAGCACCTTGGGGGGCACGACAGATACGCAGTATTTT.

The J gene is TRBJ2-7, the V gene TRBV9; D not certain. There are 12 residues in the CDR3. Trimming shortened V by 4 bases and J by 5 bases, and 10 bases separated the two germline ends. Germline V gene lookup returns CDR1 SGDLS and CDR2 YYNGEE. The CDR3 reads CASSPLSDEQYF. CDR3 DNA sequence: TGTGCCAGCAGCCCCCTCAGCGACGAGCAGTACTTC.

The chain links TRBV27 to TRBJ2-2; no clear D. CDR1 and CDR2 (germline): MNHEY, SMNVEV (reference sequence). Trimming stripped 5 bases from V and 3 bases from J, with 10 bases between. The CDR3 spans 14 residues. CDR3 in DNA: TGTGCCAGCAGTCCTCTAAAACACACCGGGGAGCTGTTTTTT. As protein: CASSPLKHTGELFF.

The V and J genes are TRBV6-5 and TRBJ2-7; either TRBD1 or TRBD2 may supply D (5 bases each). CDR1 and CDR2 from the germline V gene are MNHEY and SVGAGI. Trimming cost V 5 bases and J 0 bases, with 14 bases left between them. The CDR3 is 15 amino acids. This CDR3 reads CASSPTAGTSYEQYF. CDR3 DNA: TGTGCCAGCAGTCCAACCGCCGGGACCTCCTACGAGCAGTACTTC.

This clone was observed a few times. The chain couples TRBV9 to TRBJ2-3, with D perhaps being TRBD1 or TRBD2 (5 bases each). Trimming took 0 bases from V and 2 from J, leaving 10 bases between them. Germline CDR1 and CDR2: SGDLS and YYNGEE. The CDR3 contains 15 residues. Written as DNA, the CDR3 is TGTGCCAGCAGCGTAGCAGAGGGGTACACAGATACGCAGTATTTT. Translating gives CASSVAEGYTDTQYF.

The rearrangement joins TRBV27 to TRBJ2-2; no firm D call. V lost 8 bases and J 1 base, leaving 14 bases between the germline ends. The CDR3 is made up of 15 amino acids. Germline V gene data show CDR1 as MNHEY and CDR2 as SMNVEV (reference sequence). The CDR3 here is CASGARGLNTGELFF. In nucleotides, the CDR3 is TGTGCCAGCGGCGCCCGAGGTTTGAACACCGGGGAGCTGTTTTTT.

The chain couples TRBV7-9 to TRBJ2-1; TRBD1 matches at 9 bases. The germline V gene has CDR1 SEHNR and CDR2 FQNEAQ (reference sequence). V lost 4 bases to trimming and J lost 7 bases; unmatched junction nucleotides: 5. The CDR3 is made up of 14 amino acids. CDR3 region: CASSSHRGLNEQFF. The CDR3 nucleotides read TGTGCCAGCAGCTCCCACAGGGGGCTGAATGAGCAGTTCTTC.

This clone was picked up a small number of times. This chain connects TRBV7-9 to TRBJ2-3; D is undetermined. This CDR3 comprises 12 residues. The germline CDR1 and CDR2 sequences are SEHNR and FQNEAQ (reference sequence). The V and J ends lost 10 bases and 0 bases respectively, with 8 bases between them. CDR3 sequence reads: CATSASTDTQYF. Written as DNA, the CDR3 is TGTGCCACCTCCGCTAGCACAGATACGCAGTATTTT.